These T cell receptor beta chains were read from a single sample in a study of identical twins. TCRdb recomputed calls from the 5' RACE reads with MiXCR, one row per CDR3 protein. The profile shows around 370,000 distinct CDR3 sequences, 9% of them singletons. The sequencing sample was made of naive T cells sorted from blood. Source of these receptors: a woman in her forties or fifties in good health. CDR3s include the opening cysteine and the closing phenylalanine or tryptophan. The order of the fields is V gene, D gene, clone size, J gene, CDR3 DNA, CDR3 protein. D genes are given only for firm matches. The size field is filled for only some rows; it gives once, few, many or a size class.

V gene: TRBV5-1
D gene: -
clone size: -
J gene: TRBJ1-1
CDR3 DNA: TGCGCCAGCAGCTTGTCAGATTTGAACACTGAAGCTTTCTTT
CDR3 protein: CASSLSDLNTEAFF

V gene: TRBV12-3/TRBV12-4
D gene: -
clone size: many
J gene: TRBJ1-4
CDR3 DNA: TGTGCCAGCAGTCCTCGAGGTGCAACTAATGAAAAACTGTTTTTT
CDR3 protein: CASSPRGATNEKLFF

V gene: TRBV6-5
D gene: -
clone size: few
J gene: TRBJ2-5
CDR3 DNA: TGTGCCAGCAGCCACGGGGAGACCCAGTACTTC
CDR3 protein: CASSHGETQYF

V gene: TRBV29-1
D gene: -
clone size: -
J gene: TRBJ1-3
CDR3 DNA: TGCAGCGTGGGGGAGTGGGGGAAGAGCTCTGGAAACACCATATATTTT
CDR3 protein: CSVGEWGKSSGNTIYF

V gene: TRBV7-9
D gene: TRBD1
clone size: many
J gene: TRBJ2-7
CDR3 DNA: TGTGCCAGCAGCTGGGACAGGGGGGTTTACGAGCAGTACTTC
CDR3 protein: CASSWDRGVYEQYF

V gene: TRBV28
D gene: -
clone size: many
J gene: TRBJ2-3
CDR3 DNA: TGTGCCAGCAGCCTTGGTGCCGAAACAGATACGCAGTATTTT
CDR3 protein: CASSLGAETDTQYF

V gene: TRBV29-1
D gene: TRBD1
clone size: -
J gene: TRBJ2-7
CDR3 DNA: TGCAGCGCTGGTCATGGGACAGCCTACGAGCAGTACTTC
CDR3 protein: CSAGHGTAYEQYF

V gene: TRBV6-5
D gene: -
clone size: many
J gene: TRBJ2-5
CDR3 DNA: TGTGCCAGCAGCACCCCCAGGGAGTCAGAGACCCAGTACTTC
CDR3 protein: CASSTPRESETQYF

V gene: TRBV29-1
D gene: TRBD1
clone size: many
J gene: TRBJ1-2
CDR3 DNA: TGCAGCGTAGCAGGGGGCGCTGGCTATGGCTACACCTTC
CDR3 protein: CSVAGGAGYGYTF

V gene: TRBV15
D gene: -
clone size: many
J gene: TRBJ2-1
CDR3 DNA: TGTGCCACCAGCAGAGTGTCGTCGGGTGAGCAGTTCTTC
CDR3 protein: CATSRVSSGEQFF

V gene: TRBV12-3/TRBV12-4
D gene: TRBD2
clone size: few
J gene: TRBJ2-1
CDR3 DNA: TGTGCCAGCAGTCGAACGGGGACTAGCCACCGCAATGAGCAGTTCTTC
CDR3 protein: CASSRTGTSHRNEQFF

V gene: TRBV7-8
D gene: TRBD1
clone size: -
J gene: TRBJ1-4
CDR3 DNA: TGTGCCAGCAGCCAAATGTCGGGACAGGGGGAAAAACTGTTTTTT
CDR3 protein: CASSQMSGQGEKLFF

V gene: TRBV5-1
D gene: -
clone size: few
J gene: TRBJ2-1
CDR3 DNA: TGCGCCAGCAGCTTCCAGGACCCTTCGGATGAGCAGTTCTTC
CDR3 protein: CASSFQDPSDEQFF

V gene: TRBV6-6
D gene: TRBD1
clone size: -
J gene: TRBJ2-2
CDR3 DNA: TGTGCCAGCAGGCAGACAGGGGACGGCCCCACCGGGGAGCTGTTTTTT
CDR3 protein: CASRQTGDGPTGELFF

V gene: TRBV10-3
D gene: TRBD2
clone size: few
J gene: TRBJ2-5
CDR3 DNA: TGTGCCATCAGTACCGGACTAGCGGGTTTCCAAGAGACCCAGTACTTC
CDR3 protein: CAISTGLAGFQETQYF

V gene: TRBV3-1
D gene: -
clone size: few
J gene: TRBJ2-2
CDR3 DNA: TGTGCCAGCAGCCGACCCCCCGGGGGGCGGGTCAAGGCCGGGGAGCTGTTTTTT
CDR3 protein: CASSRPPGGRVKAGELFF

V gene: TRBV5-1
D gene: TRBD2
clone size: -
J gene: TRBJ2-3
CDR3 DNA: TGCGCCAGCAGCATTGGACTAGCGGGATCGGAGGGTACGCAGTATTTT
CDR3 protein: CASSIGLAGSEGTQYF

V gene: TRBV6-6
D gene: -
clone size: many
J gene: TRBJ2-5
CDR3 DNA: TGTGCCAGCACGGAGTCCGTGGAGACCCAGTACTTC
CDR3 protein: CASTESVETQYF

V gene: TRBV15
D gene: -
clone size: -
J gene: TRBJ2-1
CDR3 DNA: TGTGCCACCAGCAGAGAGAGGGGGACTCAGACAGACTTC
CDR3 protein: CATSRERGTQTDF

V gene: TRBV3-1
D gene: TRBD1
clone size: few
J gene: TRBJ1-2
CDR3 DNA: TGTGCCAGCAGCCAATTCGAGGGGGCGAACTATGGCTACACCTTC
CDR3 protein: CASSQFEGANYGYTF

V gene: TRBV5-1
D gene: TRBD1
clone size: -
J gene: TRBJ2-7
CDR3 DNA: TGCGCCAGCAGCCCGACGGGACAGGGTCTCAGTCGCGAGCAGTACTTC
CDR3 protein: CASSPTGQGLSREQYF

V gene: TRBV12-3/TRBV12-4
D gene: -
clone size: -
J gene: TRBJ2-1
CDR3 DNA: TGTGCCAGCAGTTTAAGGTCCGGCCAGGGCACCTTTGAGCAGTTCTTC
CDR3 protein: CASSLRSGQGTFEQFF

V gene: TRBV4-1
D gene: -
clone size: -
J gene: TRBJ1-3
CDR3 DNA: TGCGACAGCAGCCAAGTCTTCTCTGGAAACACCATATATTTT
CDR3 protein: CDSSQVFSGNTIYF

V gene: TRBV5-1
D gene: -
clone size: -
J gene: TRBJ1-1
CDR3 DNA: TGCGCCAGCAGCTGGGGAGCCCTGACTGAAGCTTTCTTT
CDR3 protein: CASSWGALTEAFF

V gene: TRBV4-1
D gene: -
clone size: few
J gene: TRBJ2-2
CDR3 DNA: TGCGCCAGCAGCCAAGATGGGGTCGCAGGGGAAAACACCGGGGAGCTGTTTTTT
CDR3 protein: CASSQDGVAGENTGELFF

V gene: TRBV9
D gene: TRBD2
clone size: -
J gene: TRBJ2-1
CDR3 DNA: TGTGCCAGCAGCGTAGCGGTAGCGGGATTCTACAATGAGCAGTTCTTC
CDR3 protein: CASSVAVAGFYNEQFF

V gene: TRBV9
D gene: -
clone size: -
J gene: TRBJ2-1
CDR3 DNA: TGTGCCAGCAGCGACGTCTTGGGAGCTGAGCAGTTCTTC
CDR3 protein: CASSDVLGAEQFF

V gene: TRBV12-3/TRBV12-4
D gene: -
clone size: many
J gene: TRBJ1-5
CDR3 DNA: TGTGCCAGCAGTCTCGATGGGGGAAGCAATCAGCCCCAGCATTTT
CDR3 protein: CASSLDGGSNQPQHF

V gene: TRBV11-2
D gene: TRBD1
clone size: many
J gene: TRBJ1-1
CDR3 DNA: TGTGCCAGCAGCTTAGGGACAGGAACAAGGAATATGAACACTGAAGCTTTCTTT
CDR3 protein: CASSLGTGTRNMNTEAFF